This T cell receptor (beta chain) was retrieved from a study of shared clonotypes between healthy human individuals. Trimming took off 3 bases at V and 5 bases at J, with 13 bases between the two ends. Germline V lookup: CDR1 KGHSH, CDR2 LQKENI. The CDR3 has 14 amino acids. Sequencing used immunoSEQ multiplex PCR; TCRdb keeps in-frame clones, though not all of them. The sample records hundreds of thousands of clones, about 74% being singletons. The chain employs TRBV18 and TRBJ2-5; D perhaps matches TRBD2 (5 bases). The clonotype was recovered from a woman younger than 45 in good health. The sample taken for sequencing was memory CD4+ T cells sorted from blood. As to subset: CD45RA-negative fraction. The CDR3 sequence is CASSPFMGAETQYF. The DNA of the CDR3 is TGTGCCAGCTCACCCTTTATGGGAGCTGAGACCCAGTACTTC.